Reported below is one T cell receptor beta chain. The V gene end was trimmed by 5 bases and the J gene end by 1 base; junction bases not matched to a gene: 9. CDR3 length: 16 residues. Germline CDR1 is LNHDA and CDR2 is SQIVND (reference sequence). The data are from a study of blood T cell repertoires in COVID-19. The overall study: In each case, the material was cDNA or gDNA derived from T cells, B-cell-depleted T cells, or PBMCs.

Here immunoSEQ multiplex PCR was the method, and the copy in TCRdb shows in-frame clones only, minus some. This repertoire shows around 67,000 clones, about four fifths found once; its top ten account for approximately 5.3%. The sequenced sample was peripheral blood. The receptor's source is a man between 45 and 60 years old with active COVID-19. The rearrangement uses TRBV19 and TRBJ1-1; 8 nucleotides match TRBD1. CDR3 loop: CASSFRTGRANTEAFF. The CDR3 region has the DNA TGTGCCAGTAGTTTCAGGACAGGGCGGGCGAACACTGAAGCTTTCTTT.